A single sample gave rise to the 29 T cell receptor beta chains below, sequenced in a study of blood T cell repertoires in COVID-19 (dated by TCRdb to the early 2020s). Library preparation was by the immunoSEQ multiplex PCR assay. The table comes from immuneACCESS by way of TCRdb, which keeps in-frame sequences with V and J called. Part of the clones is missing from these tables; in studies checked, under half for an unresolved V gene and the rest for unknown reasons. Counted in this sample were about 250,000 clones; around 88% of them appeared once. The ten largest clones capture around 1.5% of the sample. The sequencing sample was made of peripheral blood. Receptors were obtained from a man aged 80 or over with acute or convalescent COVID-19.

The V and J genes are TRBV9 and TRBJ1-2; 9 bases fit TRBD1. The germline V gene has CDR1 SGDLS and CDR2 YYNGEE. J was trimmed by 5 bases and V by 3 bases; bases with no gene match: 5. There are 14 residues in the CDR3. The CDR3 here is CASSAGTGPYGYTF. CDR3 sequence (DNA): TGTGCCAGCAGCGCCGGGACAGGGCCGTATGGCTACACCTTC.

V usage is TRBV3-1 (or the pseudogene TRBV3-2) and J usage is TRBJ1-6; D possibly corresponds to TRBD1 (6 bases). V lost 4 bases, J lost 10 bases, and 14 bases lay in between. Looked up from germline, CDR1 is LGHDT and CDR2 is YNNKEL (reference sequence). This CDR3 spans 14 amino acids. CDR3 in DNA: TGTGCCAGCAGCCTTGCCGGGGGGCGATCACCCCTCCACTTT. This gives the protein CASSLAGGRSPLHF.

V usage is TRBV5-1 and J usage is TRBJ2-3, with a weak D call TRBD1 (5 bases). The CDR3 runs to 15 residues. The V end was cut by 0 bases, the J end by 8 bases, with 16 bases between. The germline V gene has CDR1 SGHRS and CDR2 YFSETQ. The CDR3 loop reads CASSLEGPYRGTQYF. CDR3 in DNA: TGCGCCAGCAGCTTGGAGGGGCCTTATCGAGGTACGCAGTATTTT.

The rearrangement joins TRBV9 to TRBJ2-7, with 8 bases lining up with TRBD2. Germline V gives CDR1 SGDLS, CDR2 YYNGEE. The trim removed 0 bases at V and 6 bases at J, leaving 5 bases unmatched. The CDR3 covers 14 residues. The CDR3 nucleotides are TGTGCCAGCAGCGTAGCTCGGGGGGGAGGCGAGCAGTACTTC. Translating it yields CASSVARGGGEQYF. Full variable domain (outside the CDR3, taken from reference TRBV9 and TRBJ2-7): DSGVTQTPKHLITATGQRVTLRCSPRSGDLSVYWYQQSLDQGLQFLIQYYNGEERAKGNILERFSAQQFPDLHSELNLSSLELGDSALYFCASSVARGGGEQYFGPGTRLTVT.

This sequence joins TRBV19 and TRBJ1-5; no definite D call. V was trimmed by 5 bases and J by 4 bases, leaving 18 bases between them. Germline V lookup: CDR1 LNHDA, CDR2 SQIVND (reference sequence). This CDR3 is built from 16 residues. The CDR3 bases are TGTGCCAGTAGTCCCAGAGCCAGGCAGACAAATCAGCCCCAGCATTTT. It is translated as CASSPRARQTNQPQHF.

V gene TRBV6-2 or TRBV6-3 combines with J gene TRBJ2-7, with 8 bases lining up with TRBD2. The CDR3 has 16 amino acids. V lost 0 bases, J lost 3 bases, and 7 bases stayed unmatched. The germline V gene encodes CDR1 MNHEY and CDR2 SVGEGT. CDR3 in DNA: TGTGCCAGCAGTTACTCCCGGGGTAGCGGGGTCTACGAGCAGTACTTC. Translation gives CASSYSRGSGVYEQYF.

V and J are TRBV24-1 and TRBJ2-5; TRBD1 agrees at 10 bases. V was pared by 4 bases and J by 6 bases, with 13 bases of the junction left unmatched. Looked up from germline, CDR1 is KGHDR and CDR2 is SFDVKD. This CDR3 is 17 amino acids long. As DNA, the CDR3 is TGTGCCACCAGTGACTACTCCGGGACAGGGGCAATTAAGACCCAGTACTTC. Translating gives CATSDYSGTGAIKTQYF.

The chain recombines TRBV5-4 with TRBJ2-3, with TRBD2 matching 11 bases. Germline CDR1 SGHNT, CDR2 YYREEE (reference sequence). With 4 bases clipped from V and 4 bases from J, the junction kept 17 bases outside the gene matches. The CDR3 runs 19 residues. CDR3 DNA: TGTGCCAGCAGCCACCGTCGTAACAGACTAGCGGGAACTTCAGATACGCAGTATTTT. It encodes CASSHRRNRLAGTSDTQYF.

The V gene is TRBV15, the J gene TRBJ1-2; possibly TRBD1 for D (6 bases). Germline-derived CDR1 and CDR2 are LNHNV and YYDKDF (reference sequence). Deletions cut 0 bases from V and 7 bases from J, with 12 bases between. CDR3 length: 14 residues. This CDR3 is CATSREGAVGGYTF. As DNA, the CDR3 is TGTGCCACCAGCAGAGAGGGGGCGGTAGGTGGCTACACCTTC.

The chain uses TRBV9 and TRBJ1-4; D is possibly TRBD1 (5 bases). The V and J ends lost 3 bases and 7 bases respectively, with 16 bases between them. In germline, CDR1 is SGDLS, CDR2 YYNGEE. The CDR3 has 15 residues. This chain's CDR3 is CASSETGLGSEKLFF. The CDR3 DNA reads as TGTGCCAGCAGCGAGACGGGACTAGGGAGTGAAAAACTGTTTTTT.

This clone was seen once. The V and J genes are TRBV28 and TRBJ1-6; 8 bases fit TRBD1. Trimming removed 6 bases from V and 9 bases from J; junction bases left unmatched: 1. Germline V gene lookup returns CDR1 MDHEN and CDR2 SYDVKM. CDR3 length: 12 residues. The chain's CDR3 is CASSGQGSPLHF. In nucleotides, the CDR3 is TGTGCCAGCAGCGGACAGGGTTCACCCCTCCACTTT.

V and J are TRBV5-4 and TRBJ2-7, with 7 bases that match TRBD1. V lost 3 bases, J lost 0 bases, and 18 bases stayed unmatched. Germline V gene lookup returns CDR1 SGHNT and CDR2 YYREEE (reference sequence). This CDR3 has 19 amino acids. The CDR3 DNA reads TGTGCCAGCAGCTCTAGGGGGCGGGCCGCATCCAGCGGCTCCTACGAGCAGTACTTC. Translation: CASSSRGRAASSGSYEQYF.

The genes are TRBV6-6 and TRBJ1-4, with 9 nucleotides matching TRBD1. This CDR3 has 14 residues. In germline, CDR1 is MNHNY, CDR2 SVGAGI (reference sequence). Trimming removed 0 bases from V and 8 bases from J; junction bases left unmatched: 1. The CDR3 bases are TGTGCCAGCAGTTACTCACAGGGGGCAGAAAAACTGTTTTTT. It codes for CASSYSQGAEKLFF.

Written as DNA, the CDR3 is TGTGCCAGCAGTGAAGGGCGTCTAGTGGAGACGAACACCGGGGAGCTGTTTTTT. As protein: CASSEGRLVETNTGELFF. This chain connects TRBV6-1 to TRBJ2-2; D gene uncertain. Germline-derived CDR1 and CDR2 are MNHNS and SASEGT. V was cut by 1 base and J by 0 bases, with 15 bases left in between. The CDR3 extends over 18 amino acids.

V is TRBV28 and J is TRBJ2-2; D is possibly TRBD2 (6 bases). Germline V gene data show CDR1 as MDHEN and CDR2 as SYDVKM. This CDR3 has 14 amino acids. Trimming stripped 1 base from V and 7 bases from J, with 10 bases between. The CDR3 DNA sequence: TGTGCCAGCAGTTTATCGGGCGGGATCGGGGAGCTGTTTTTT. This codes for CASSLSGGIGELFF.

The chain carries TRBV19 and TRBJ1-4, with TRBD1 matching 10 bases. CDR1 is LNHDA and CDR2 is SQIVND in the germline V gene (reference sequence). The CDR3 totals 17 residues. J lost 9 bases, V lost 6 bases, and 16 bases had no gene match. Here the CDR3 DNA reads TGTGCCAGTAGCAGACAGGGGGCGGAAGACCGACAGAAAAAACTGTTTTTT. It yields the protein CASSRQGAEDRQKKLFF.

The chain is built from TRBV7-7 and TRBJ2-5; 10 bases align to TRBD2. The CDR3 totals 15 residues. Per germline, CDR1 SSHAT and CDR2 FNYEAQ (reference sequence). The V segment lost 2 bases and the J segment 5 bases; nucleotides outside the gene matches: 5. The DNA for the CDR3 is TGTGCCAGCAGCTTAATAGCGGGGGGCCGCGAGACCCAGTACTTC. It yields the protein CASSLIAGGRETQYF.

This chain uses TRBV19 with TRBJ1-5, with 10 bases lining up with TRBD1. Trimming at V came to 6 bases and at J to 4 bases, leaving 12 bases not matched to a gene. The CDR3 runs to 17 residues. Germline lookup yields CDR1 LNHDA and CDR2 SQIVND (reference sequence). CDR3 nucleotide sequence: TGTGCCAGTAGGGGCGGGACAGGGGCACATAGGAATCAGCCCCAGCATTTT. Translating it yields CASRGGTGAHRNQPQHF.

This clone was counted once. The chain uses TRBV27 and TRBJ1-2; 8 bases align to TRBD1. Per germline, CDR1 MNHEY and CDR2 SMNVEV (reference sequence). The J segment lost 4 bases and the V segment lost 3 bases, leaving 10 bases of the junction unmatched. The CDR3 runs 16 residues. The CDR3 region has the DNA TGTGCCAGCAGTTTCCTCCCGACAGGGGCCATCTATGGCTACACCTTC. Residues: CASSFLPTGAIYGYTF.

The genes are TRBV9 and TRBJ2-2; 7 positions agree with TRBD1. The CDR3 runs to 13 residues. Unmatched junction bases numbered 1, after V lost 4 bases and J lost 4 bases. Looked up from germline, CDR1 is SGDLS and CDR2 is YYNGEE. Here the CDR3 reads CASSPGGTGELFF. CDR3 DNA: TGTGCCAGCAGCCCAGGGGGCACCGGGGAGCTGTTTTTT.

V usage is TRBV5-1 and J usage is TRBJ1-1; weak D call: TRBD1 (6 bases). The V end was cut by 1 base, the J end by 4 bases, with 14 bases between. From germline, CDR1 is SGHRS and CDR2 YFSETQ. The CDR3 has 15 amino acids. CDR3 bases: TGCGCCAGCAGCTTGACCGGACAGAAGGGCACTGAAGCTTTCTTT. Translation gives CASSLTGQKGTEAFF.

The chain is built from TRBV18 and TRBJ2-5; weak D call: TRBD1 (6 bases). The CDR3 sequence is 15 residues long. Germline assignment: CDR1 KGHSH and CDR2 LQKENI. V lost 3 bases to trimming and J lost 1 base, with 12 bases between them. This chain's CDR3 is CASSPFPDSQETQYF. CDR3 nucleotides: TGTGCCAGCTCACCGTTCCCGGACAGCCAAGAGACCCAGTACTTC.

This clone was counted a single time. The chain links TRBV28 to TRBJ2-2; the match to TRBD1 covers 7 bases. The CDR3 totals 17 residues. The V and J ends lost 6 bases and 2 bases, in that order; junction bases with no gene match: 12. The germline V gene has CDR1 MDHEN and CDR2 SYDVKM. The CDR3 protein is CASRALRTGDNTGELFF. The CDR3 DNA reads as TGTGCCAGCAGAGCCTTAAGGACAGGTGACAACACCGGGGAGCTGTTTTTT.

The chain couples TRBV5-1 to TRBJ2-1, with TRBD2 matching over 16 bases. This CDR3 is 18 amino acids long. Per the germline V gene, CDR1 is SGHRS and CDR2 is YFSETQ. V trimming: 4 bases; J trimming: 5 bases; junction bases outside the gene matches: 9. The CDR3 is CASSTGLAGGPRDNEQFF. In DNA form, the CDR3 reads TGCGCCAGCAGCACGGGACTAGCGGGAGGGCCGCGGGACAATGAGCAGTTCTTC.

This clone was observed a handful of times. The chain links TRBV19 to TRBJ1-2; maybe TRBD1 (5 bases). Trimming cost V 5 bases and J 3 bases, with 16 bases left between them. Germline V gene data show CDR1 as LNHDA and CDR2 as SQIVND (reference sequence). The CDR3 contains 15 residues. The CDR3 reads CASSLSSGGDYGYTF. CDR3 sequence (DNA): TGTGCCAGTAGTCTCAGTTCGGGGGGAGACTATGGCTACACCTTC.

V is TRBV28 and J is TRBJ1-2; 11 positions match TRBD1. The CDR3 loop spans 14 amino acids. Germline V gene data show CDR1 as MDHEN and CDR2 as SYDVKM. V gave up 5 bases and J gave up 7 bases; unmatched junction bases: 6. The DNA of the CDR3 is TGTGCCAGCAGTCTTATTGGGACAGGGGGTGGCTACACCTTC. Amino acid sequence: CASSLIGTGGGYTF.

The chain has TRBV3-1 (or the pseudogene TRBV3-2) and TRBJ1-2, with D uncertain. This CDR3 contains 14 residues. Germline assignment: CDR1 LGHDT and CDR2 YNNKEL (reference sequence). Trimming left V 3 bases short and J 3 bases short, with 11 bases between. The CDR3 reads CASSHPLGDYGYTF. DNA for the CDR3: TGTGCCAGCAGCCACCCCTTGGGAGACTATGGCTACACCTTC.

V and J are TRBV6-2 or TRBV6-3 and TRBJ1-3; 7 nucleotides agree with TRBD1. Losses at the gene ends were 5 bases for V and 0 bases for J; bases not matched to a gene: 7. Looked up from germline, CDR1 is MNHEY and CDR2 is SVGEGT. This CDR3 is built from 16 residues. This CDR3 reads CASSLSGTVSGNTIYF. The CDR3 DNA follows: TGTGCCAGCAGTCTATCCGGGACAGTCTCTGGAAACACCATATATTTT.

V is TRBV9 and J is TRBJ1-3, with TRBD1 identical over 9 bases. This CDR3 spans 16 amino acids. With V trimmed by 3 bases and J by 4 bases, 8 bases remained unmatched. CDR1 and CDR2 from the germline V gene are SGDLS and YYNGEE. The DNA of the CDR3 is TGTGCCAGCAGCGCCGCACAGGGGGCCAGAGGAAACACCATATATTTT. It encodes CASSAAQGARGNTIYF. Complete variable domain (other parts from reference TRBV9 and TRBJ1-3): DSGVTQTPKHLITATGQRVTLRCSPRSGDLSVYWYQQSLDQGLQFLIQYYNGEERAKGNILERFSAQQFPDLHSELNLSSLELGDSALYFCASSAAQGARGNTIYFGEGSWLTVV.